These 15 T cell receptor beta chains were all obtained from the same sample, sequenced in a study of blood T cell repertoires in COVID-19. Sequencing was performed with immunoSEQ multiplex PCR; in TCRdb, only in-frame clones are kept and a portion is missing. Among about 280,000 clones listed, around 93% were seen once. What was sequenced was PBMCs or T cells enriched from blood (not recorded which). These TCRs come from a middle-aged man who had been exposed to COVID-19.

J is TRBJ2-7 and V is TRBV6-5, with 9 bases lining up with TRBD2. The CDR3 is 15 residues long. The germline V gene encodes CDR1 MNHEY and CDR2 SVGAGI. Trimming removed 0 bases from V and 7 bases from J; junction bases left unmatched: 7. CDR3 region: CASSYSLAGAKEQYF. The CDR3 DNA is TGTGCCAGCAGTTACTCTTTAGCGGGAGCGAAAGAGCAGTACTTC.

This sequence joins TRBV12-3 or TRBV12-4 and TRBJ1-4; D is undetermined. The CDR3 runs 12 residues. Trimming stripped 8 bases from V and 8 bases from J, with 12 bases between. In DNA form, the CDR3 reads TGTGCCAGCCGGGGTGGGTGGGAAAAACTGTTTTTT. Its protein is CASRGGWEKLFF.

The V gene is TRBV27, the J gene TRBJ2-7; D is possibly TRBD1 (6 bases). Deletions cut 6 bases from V and 4 bases from J, with 13 bases between. The CDR3 extends over 13 amino acids. Looked up from germline, CDR1 is MNHEY and CDR2 is SMNVEV (reference sequence). The CDR3 nucleotides read TGTGCCAGCAGCCTACAGGGATTTTACGAGCAGTACTTC. This encodes CASSLQGFYEQYF.

The chain is built from TRBV30 and TRBJ2-3, with a tentative D call TRBD1 (5 bases). This CDR3 has 15 residues. V lost 2 bases to trimming and J lost 4 bases, with 16 bases between them. Germline V CDR1 and CDR2: GTSNPN, SVGIG (reference sequence). The CDR3 is CAWSQGQGAADTQYF. The CDR3 nucleotides are TGTGCCTGGAGTCAAGGGCAGGGTGCGGCAGATACGCAGTATTTT.

This clone was counted once. This chain links TRBV9 with TRBJ2-3; 10 nucleotides line up with TRBD2. Germline V gene data show CDR1 as SGDLS and CDR2 as YYNGEE. Trimming took 3 bases from V and 6 from J; bases not matched to a gene: 10. This CDR3 is built from 16 residues. The CDR3: CASSELSGRMGDTQYF. The CDR3 region has the DNA TGTGCCAGCAGCGAACTTAGCGGGAGGATGGGGGATACGCAGTATTTT.

This clone was picked up one time. The chain links TRBV4-2 to TRBJ2-5, with a tentative D call TRBD2 (5 bases). The germline V gene encodes CDR1 LGHNA and CDR2 YNFKEQ. The CDR3 covers 17 residues. V lost 1 base and J lost 3, with 18 bases in between. The CDR3 region is CASSQGVRINGKETQYF. CDR3 DNA sequence: TGTGCCAGCAGCCAAGGAGTAAGAATTAACGGGAAAGAGACCCAGTACTTC.

The rearrangement uses TRBV4-1 and TRBJ1-6, with 10 nucleotides matching TRBD1. The CDR3 has 17 residues. Germline V gene lookup returns CDR1 MGHRA and CDR2 YSYEKL. The ends lost 3 bases at V and 6 bases at J; junction bases unmatched: 8. CDR3: CASSQTRDRGGNSPLHF. In DNA form, the CDR3 reads TGCGCCAGCAGCCAGACCCGGGACAGGGGCGGTAATTCACCCCTCCACTTT.

The chain carries TRBV28 and TRBJ2-1; the match to TRBD2 covers 9 bases. Germline-derived CDR1 and CDR2 are MDHEN and SYDVKM. The CDR3 length is 14 residues. V trimming: 7 bases; J trimming: 8 bases; junction bases outside the gene matches: 9. The CDR3 nucleotides read TGTGCCAGCAATGAAGCGGGAGGAATTTATGAGCAGTTCTTC. Translated, it gives CASNEAGGIYEQFF.

V and J are TRBV18 and TRBJ1-1; no reliable D call. This CDR3 region has 13 residues. Germline-derived CDR1 and CDR2 are KGHSH and LQKENI. Trimming pared 5 bases from V and 0 bases from J, leaving 7 bases between. The CDR3 protein is CASSLTLNTEAFF. CDR3 nucleotides: TGTGCCAGCTCATTGACACTGAACACTGAAGCTTTCTTT.

V is TRBV7-2 and J is TRBJ1-6; 10 nucleotides match TRBD1. Per the germline V gene, CDR1 is SGHTA and CDR2 is FQGNSA. The CDR3 is 15 residues long. J lost 8 bases, V lost 6 bases, and 7 bases had no gene match. The CDR3, as DNA: TGTGCCAGCAGTCCAGACAGGGGGCTTTATTCACCCCTCCACTTT. Its translation: CASSPDRGLYSPLHF.

J is TRBJ1-1 and V is TRBV19; D is unresolved. The germline gives CDR1 LNHDA, CDR2 SQIVND (reference sequence). The CDR3 is 14 amino acids. The ends were cut back, 3 bases at V and 8 bases at J, with 16 bases in the middle. In nucleotides, the CDR3 is TGTGCCAGTAGTATCCTACCCGGTCCAGGAGAAGCTTTCTTT. The encoded protein is CASSILPGPGEAFF.

This rearrangement joins TRBV9 to TRBJ2-1; 14 nucleotides agree with TRBD2. The CDR3 is made up of 15 amino acids. Germline V gene lookup returns CDR1 SGDLS and CDR2 YYNGEE. Germline trimming cut 1 base from V and 9 bases from J; bases unmatched to any gene: 3. The CDR3: CASSVLGLAGGEQFF. CDR3 coding DNA: TGTGCCAGCAGCGTACTCGGACTAGCGGGAGGTGAGCAGTTCTTC. The full variable domain, with the rest looked up from reference TRBV9 and TRBJ2-1, is DSGVTQTPKHLITATGQRVTLRCSPRSGDLSVYWYQQSLDQGLQFLIQYYNGEERAKGNILERFSAQQFPDLHSELNLSSLELGDSALYFCASSVLGLAGGEQFFGPGTRLTVL.

The V call is TRBV6-5, the J call TRBJ1-2; D is uncertain. V lost 3 bases to trimming and J lost 4 bases, with 12 bases between them. This CDR3 has 14 residues. Looked up from germline, CDR1 is MNHEY and CDR2 is SVGAGI. CDR3 sequence: CASSYFPGIYGYTF. CDR3 DNA: TGTGCCAGCAGTTATTTTCCGGGAATCTATGGCTACACCTTC.

CDR3 nucleotides: TGTGCCACCAGCAGCGGTGGGACAGGGTCGAAACTGTTTTTT. It encodes CATSSGGTGSKLFF. V is TRBV15 and J is TRBJ1-4; 9 bases agree with TRBD1. Germline V lookup: CDR1 LNHNV, CDR2 YYDKDF (reference sequence). V shed 3 bases and J 11 bases; nucleotides not matched to a gene: 7. This CDR3 comprises 14 residues.

The CDR3 loop is CASSTGQGAGETQYF. As DNA, the CDR3 is TGTGCCAGTAGTACGGGACAGGGGGCCGGGGAGACCCAGTACTTC. The chain recombines TRBV19 with TRBJ2-5, with 12 bases lining up with TRBD1. The CDR3 sequence is 15 residues long. Germline trimming cut 4 bases from V and 5 bases from J; bases unmatched to any gene: 5. Looked up from germline, CDR1 is LNHDA and CDR2 is SQIVND (reference sequence).